Listed below are T cell receptor beta chains from one sample, sequenced in a study of T cell responses to AZD1222 COVID-19 vaccine. Assay used: immunoSEQ multiplex PCR; TCRdb lists only in-frame clones, some missing. The sample includes about 140,000 clones, approximately 92% of them seen just once. The starting material was peripheral blood, obtained 28 days after the second AZD1222 dose. These TCRs come from an adult who received the AZD1222 COVID-19 vaccine. The CDR3 runs from the conserved cysteine through the conserved F or W. The D gene is left open where the match is weak. Only some rows state a clone size, as once, few, many or a class for expanded clones.

- TRBJ1-2 - TRBV25-1 CASSDGPNYGYTF TGTGCCAGCAGTGATGGCCCAAACTATGGCTACACCTTC
- TRBJ2-4 once TRBV6-5 CASSRVIGAKNIQYF TGTGCCAGCAGCCGGGTGATCGGAGCCAAAAACATTCAGTACTTC
- TRBJ2-2 - TRBV5-4 CASSLDGRNTGELFF TGTGCCAGCAGCTTGGATGGGAGAAACACCGGGGAGCTGTTTTTT
- TRBJ2-2 - TRBV5-4 CASSFPGGLSNTGELFF TGTGCCAGCAGCTTCCCCGGGGGCCTGTCGAACACCGGGGAGCTGTTTTTT
- TRBJ1-1 - TRBV28 CASSLEAEKNTEAFF TGTGCCAGCAGTTTAGAGGCAGAAAAGAACACTGAAGCTTTCTTT
TRBD1 TRBJ1-2 - TRBV12-3/TRBV12-4 CASSTGQGRGYTF TGTGCCAGCAGCACGGGACAGGGACGAGGCTACACCTTC
- TRBJ1-2 - TRBV6-5 CASRYRGSYGYTF TGTGCCAGCAGATACCGGGGTTCCTATGGCTACACCTTC
TRBD1 TRBJ1-5 - TRBV28 CASSLLGTGRQPQHF TGTGCCAGCAGTTTATTAGGGACAGGGCGCCAGCCCCAGCATTTT
TRBD2 TRBJ2-2 - TRBV7-9 CASSPGLAGWGTGELFF TGTGCCAGCAGCCCAGGACTAGCGGGATGGGGCACCGGGGAGCTGTTTTTT
- TRBJ1-4 - TRBV2 CASKWDPNEKLFF TGTGCCAGCAAGTGGGACCCTAATGAAAAACTGTTTTTT
- TRBJ2-1 - TRBV18 CASSYSGDAYNEQFF TGTGCCAGCTCATATTCGGGAGACGCCTACAATGAGCAGTTCTTC
TRBD1 TRBJ2-1 - TRBV18 CASSPLWGQGDNEQFF TGTGCCAGCTCACCTCTGTGGGGACAGGGGGACAATGAGCAGTTCTTC
- TRBJ2-7 - TRBV4-3 CASSRGEGLGEQYF TGCGCCAGCAGCCGGGGTGAGGGATTGGGGGAGCAGTACTTC
- TRBJ1-2 - TRBV19 CASRGPVLYGYTF TGTGCCAGTAGGGGGCCGGTCCTCTATGGCTACACCTTC
- TRBJ1-1 once TRBV7-9 CASRREQVEAFF TGTGCCAGCAGACGTGAACAGGTTGAAGCTTTCTTT
- TRBJ1-2 - TRBV7-8 CASSLVAGGYTF TGTGCCAGCAGCTTAGTGGCGGGGGGCTACACCTTC
- TRBJ2-3 - TRBV7-2 CASSLTFRDTQYF TGTGCCAGCAGCTTGACCTTCCGGGATACGCAGTATTTT
- TRBJ1-5 - TRBV2 CASRENSNQPQHF TGTGCCAGCAGAGAAAATAGCAATCAGCCCCAGCATTTT
- TRBJ1-1 - TRBV10-1 CASRQNSNTEAFF TGCGCCAGCAGGCAGAATTCGAACACTGAAGCTTTCTTT
TRBD2 TRBJ2-3 - TRBV6-6 CASSYSGRGGTDTQYF TGTGCCAGCAGTTACTCGGGGAGGGGCGGGACAGATACGCAGTATTTT